The sequence of this T cell receptor beta chain was determined in a study of T-cell reconstitution after alpha-beta-depleted transplantation in children. During its preparation, the TCRbeta library received unique molecular identifiers. TCRdb reprocessed the PCR reads with MiXCR, giving one entry per CDR3 protein. This table has roughly 490,000 distinct CDR3 sequences, over 10% appearing once. Study findings and constraints: About two months after transplant, alpha-beta T cells reportedly came from several hundred expanded graft clones. T-cell counts and diversity were attributed mostly to newly produced T cells one year after transplant. TCRbeta diversity was high at day 60 in some patients (a result of surviving recipient T cells and thymic progenitors).

CDR1 LGHNA and CDR2 YNFKEQ come from the germline V gene. This CDR3 contains 18 residues. V was pared by 1 base and J by 0 bases, with 16 bases between. To note about this clonotype: Its target is not known.

Sequencing was performed on PBMCs, mostly from graft donor cells, taken 180 days after TCRalphabeta/CD19-depleted stem cell transplant. The source is a female patient aged 2-15 years who had a stem cell transplant for aplastic anemia, so the T cells may come from the graft donor. The chain joins TRBV4-2 to TRBJ2-1, with D perhaps assigned TRBD1 or TRBD2 (5 bases each). The CDR3 region is CASSQGSPRGSSYNEQFF. For the CDR3, the DNA is TGTGCCAGCAGCCAAGGGAGCCCCCGGGGCAGCTCCTACAATGAGCAGTTCTTC.